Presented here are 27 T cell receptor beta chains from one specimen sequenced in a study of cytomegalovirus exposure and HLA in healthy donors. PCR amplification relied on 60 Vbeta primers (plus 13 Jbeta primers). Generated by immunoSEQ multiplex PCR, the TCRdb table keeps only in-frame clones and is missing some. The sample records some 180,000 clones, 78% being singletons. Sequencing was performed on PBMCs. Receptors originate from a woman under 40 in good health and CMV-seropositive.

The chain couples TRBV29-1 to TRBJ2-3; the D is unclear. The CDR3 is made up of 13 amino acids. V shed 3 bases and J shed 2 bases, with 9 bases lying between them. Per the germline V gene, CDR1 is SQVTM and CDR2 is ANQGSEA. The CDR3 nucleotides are TGCAGCGTTGATGTCCTCCTCACAGATACGCAGTATTTT. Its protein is CSVDVLLTDTQYF.

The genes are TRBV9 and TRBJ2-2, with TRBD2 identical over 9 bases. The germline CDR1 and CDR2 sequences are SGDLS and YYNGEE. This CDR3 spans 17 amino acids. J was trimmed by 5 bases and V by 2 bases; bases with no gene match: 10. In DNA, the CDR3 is TGTGCCAGCAGCGTCGGACTTGCGGGAGGGCCTACCGGGGAGCTGTTTTTT. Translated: CASSVGLAGGPTGELFF.

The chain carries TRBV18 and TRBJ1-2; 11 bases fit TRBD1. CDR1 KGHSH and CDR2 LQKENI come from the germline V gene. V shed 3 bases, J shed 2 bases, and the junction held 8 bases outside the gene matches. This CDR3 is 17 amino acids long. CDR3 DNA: TGTGCCAGCTCACCCCGAATCCGGGACAGGGGGAACTATGGCTACACCTTC. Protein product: CASSPRIRDRGNYGYTF. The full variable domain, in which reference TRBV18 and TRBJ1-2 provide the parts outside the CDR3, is NAGVMQNPRHLVRRRGQEARLRCSPMKGHSHVYWYRQLPEEGLKFMVYLQKENIIDESGMPKERFSAEFPKEGPSILRIQQVVRGDSAAYFCASSPRIRDRGNYGYTFGSGTRLTVV.

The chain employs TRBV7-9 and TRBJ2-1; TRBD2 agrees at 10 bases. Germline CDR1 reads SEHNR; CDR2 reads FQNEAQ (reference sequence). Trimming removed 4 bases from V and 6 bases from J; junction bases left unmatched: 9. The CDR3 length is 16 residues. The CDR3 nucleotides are TGTGCCAGCAGCTCGCGGACTAGCGGCGCCAGCAATGAGCAGTTCTTC. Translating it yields CASSSRTSGASNEQFF.

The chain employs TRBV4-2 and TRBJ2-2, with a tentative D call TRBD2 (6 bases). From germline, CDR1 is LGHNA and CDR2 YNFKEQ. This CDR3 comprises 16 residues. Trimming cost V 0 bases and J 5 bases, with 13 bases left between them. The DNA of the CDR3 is TGTGCCAGCAGCCAAGAAGCGTCGGGGAGGACCGGGGAGCTGTTTTTT. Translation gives CASSQEASGRTGELFF.

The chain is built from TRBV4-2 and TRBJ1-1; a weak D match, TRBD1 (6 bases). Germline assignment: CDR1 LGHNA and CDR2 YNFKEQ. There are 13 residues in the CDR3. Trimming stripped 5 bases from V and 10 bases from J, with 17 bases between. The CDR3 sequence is CASSAPQGQGAFF. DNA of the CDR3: TGTGCCAGCAGCGCCCCCCAGGGGCAAGGAGCTTTCTTT.

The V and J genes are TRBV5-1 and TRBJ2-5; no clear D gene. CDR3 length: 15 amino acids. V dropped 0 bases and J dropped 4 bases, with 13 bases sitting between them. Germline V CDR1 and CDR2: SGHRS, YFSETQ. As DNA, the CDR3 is TGCGCCAGCAGCTTGGCCGTCGGTTCGTCAGAGACCCAGTACTTC. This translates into CASSLAVGSSETQYF.

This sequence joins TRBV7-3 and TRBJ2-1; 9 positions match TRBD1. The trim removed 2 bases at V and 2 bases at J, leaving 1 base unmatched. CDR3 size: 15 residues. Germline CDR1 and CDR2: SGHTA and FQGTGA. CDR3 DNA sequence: TGTGCCAGCAGCTTAGGACAGGGGCCCTACAATGAGCAGTTCTTC. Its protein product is CASSLGQGPYNEQFF.

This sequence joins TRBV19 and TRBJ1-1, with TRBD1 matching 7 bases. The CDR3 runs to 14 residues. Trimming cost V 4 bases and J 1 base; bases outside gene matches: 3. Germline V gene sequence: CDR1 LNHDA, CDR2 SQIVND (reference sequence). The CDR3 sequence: CASSSQGGNTEAFF. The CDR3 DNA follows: TGTGCCAGTAGTAGCCAGGGGGGGAACACTGAAGCTTTCTTT.

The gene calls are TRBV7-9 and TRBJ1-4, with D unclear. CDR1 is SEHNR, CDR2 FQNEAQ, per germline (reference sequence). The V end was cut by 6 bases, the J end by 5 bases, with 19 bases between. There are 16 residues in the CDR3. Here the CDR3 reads CASSLTGVPSNEKLFF. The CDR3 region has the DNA TGTGCCAGCAGTCTCACCGGGGTTCCCTCCAATGAAAAACTGTTTTTT.

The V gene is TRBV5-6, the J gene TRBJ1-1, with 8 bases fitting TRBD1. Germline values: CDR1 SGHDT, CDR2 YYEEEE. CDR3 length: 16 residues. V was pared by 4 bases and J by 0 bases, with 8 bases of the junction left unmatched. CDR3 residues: CASSTGQGILNTEAFF. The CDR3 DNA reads TGTGCCAGCAGCACAGGACAGGGAATCTTGAACACTGAAGCTTTCTTT.

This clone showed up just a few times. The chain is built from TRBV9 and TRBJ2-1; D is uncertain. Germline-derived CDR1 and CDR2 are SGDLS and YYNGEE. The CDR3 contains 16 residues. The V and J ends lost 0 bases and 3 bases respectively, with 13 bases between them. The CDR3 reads CASSVVTNPDYNEQFF. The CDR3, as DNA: TGTGCCAGCAGCGTAGTAACTAACCCCGACTACAATGAGCAGTTCTTC.

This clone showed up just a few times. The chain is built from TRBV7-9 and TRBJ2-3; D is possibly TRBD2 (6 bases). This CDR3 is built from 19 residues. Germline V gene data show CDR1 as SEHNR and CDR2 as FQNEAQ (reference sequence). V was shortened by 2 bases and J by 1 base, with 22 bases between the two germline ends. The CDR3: CASSLYSGSLIWGTDTQYF. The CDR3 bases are TGTGCCAGCAGCTTATATTCCGGGAGTCTTATTTGGGGCACAGATACGCAGTATTTT.

The CDR3 nucleotides are TGTGCCAGCTCACCCAGACAGGGGTTCGATACGCAGTATTTT. Protein: CASSPRQGFDTQYF. The chain combines TRBV18 with TRBJ2-3, with 8 bases identical to TRBD1. The V gene's germline CDR1 is KGHSH and CDR2 LQKENI. The CDR3 spans 14 residues. V trimming: 3 bases; J trimming: 6 bases; junction bases outside the gene matches: 5. The variable domain in full, with the rest retrieved from reference TRBV18 and TRBJ2-3, is NAGVMQNPRHLVRRRGQEARLRCSPMKGHSHVYWYRQLPEEGLKFMVYLQKENIIDESGMPKERFSAEFPKEGPSILRIQQVVRGDSAAYFCASSPRQGFDTQYFGPGTRLTVL.

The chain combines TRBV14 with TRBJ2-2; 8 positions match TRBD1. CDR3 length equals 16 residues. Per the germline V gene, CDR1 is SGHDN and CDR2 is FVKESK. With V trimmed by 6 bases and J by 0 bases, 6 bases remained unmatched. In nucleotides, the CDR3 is TGTGCCAGCAGACACGTGGACAGGGCGAACACCGGGGAGCTGTTTTTT. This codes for CASRHVDRANTGELFF.

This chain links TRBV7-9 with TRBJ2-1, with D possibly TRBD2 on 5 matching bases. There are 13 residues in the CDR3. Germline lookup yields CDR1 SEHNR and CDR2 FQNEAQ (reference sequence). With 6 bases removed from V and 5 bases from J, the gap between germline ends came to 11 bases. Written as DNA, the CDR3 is TGTGCCAGCAGGCAGACTATCGACAATGAGCAGTTCTTC. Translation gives CASRQTIDNEQFF.

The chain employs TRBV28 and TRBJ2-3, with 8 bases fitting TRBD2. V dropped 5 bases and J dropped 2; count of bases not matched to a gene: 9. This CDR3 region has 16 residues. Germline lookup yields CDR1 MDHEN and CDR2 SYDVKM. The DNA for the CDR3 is TGTGCCAGCAGTCCCTACCGGGGGGGCTTCACAGATACGCAGTATTTT. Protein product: CASSPYRGGFTDTQYF. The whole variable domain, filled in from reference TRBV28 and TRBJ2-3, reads DVKVTQSSRYLVKRTGEKVFLECVQDMDHENMFWYRQDPGLGLRLIYFSYDVKMKEKGDIPEGYSVSREKKERFSLILESASTNQTSMYLCASSPYRGGFTDTQYFGPGTRLTVL.

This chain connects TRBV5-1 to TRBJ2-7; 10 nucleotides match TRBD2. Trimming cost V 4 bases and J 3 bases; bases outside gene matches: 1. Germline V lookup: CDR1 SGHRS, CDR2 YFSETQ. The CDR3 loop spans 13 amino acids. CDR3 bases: TGCGCCAGCAGCCGACTAGCGGGCTACGAGCAGTACTTC. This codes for CASSRLAGYEQYF. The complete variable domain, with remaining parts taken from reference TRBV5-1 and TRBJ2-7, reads KAGVTQTPRYLIKTRGQQVTLSCSPISGHRSVSWYQQTPGQGLQFLFEYFSETQRNKGNFPGRFSGRQFSNSRSEMNVSTLELGDSALYLCASSRLAGYEQYFGPGTRLTVT.

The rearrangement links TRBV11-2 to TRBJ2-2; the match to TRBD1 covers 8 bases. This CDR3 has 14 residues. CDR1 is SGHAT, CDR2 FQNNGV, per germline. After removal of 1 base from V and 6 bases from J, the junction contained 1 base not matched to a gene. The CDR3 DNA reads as TGTGCCAGCAGCTTAGTGACAGGGGCCGGGGAGCTGTTTTTT. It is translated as CASSLVTGAGELFF.

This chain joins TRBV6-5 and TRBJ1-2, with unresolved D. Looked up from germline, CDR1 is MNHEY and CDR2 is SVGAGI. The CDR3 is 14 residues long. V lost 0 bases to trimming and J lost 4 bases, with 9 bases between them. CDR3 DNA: TGTGCCAGCAGTTACTCGGCGGCGACCTATGGCTACACCTTC. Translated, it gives CASSYSAATYGYTF.

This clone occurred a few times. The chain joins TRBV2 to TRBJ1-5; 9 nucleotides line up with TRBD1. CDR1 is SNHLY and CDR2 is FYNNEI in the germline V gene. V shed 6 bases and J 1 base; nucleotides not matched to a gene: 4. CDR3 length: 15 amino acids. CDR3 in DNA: TGTGCCAGCAGCAACAGGGGGCTGAGCAATCAGCCCCAGCATTTT. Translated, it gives CASSNRGLSNQPQHF.

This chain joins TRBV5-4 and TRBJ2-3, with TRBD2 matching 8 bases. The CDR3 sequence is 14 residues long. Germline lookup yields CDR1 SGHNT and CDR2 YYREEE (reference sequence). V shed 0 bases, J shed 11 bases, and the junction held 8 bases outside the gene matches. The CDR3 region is CASSLAGGLGLQYF. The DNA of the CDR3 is TGTGCCAGCAGCTTGGCTGGGGGACTAGGGCTGCAGTATTTT. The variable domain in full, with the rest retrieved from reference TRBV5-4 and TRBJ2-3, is ETGVTQSPTHLIKTRGQQVTLRCSSQSGHNTVSWYQQALGQGPQFIFQYYREEENGRGNFPPRFSGLQFPNYSSELNVNALELDDSALYLCASSLAGGLGLQYFGPGTRLTVL.

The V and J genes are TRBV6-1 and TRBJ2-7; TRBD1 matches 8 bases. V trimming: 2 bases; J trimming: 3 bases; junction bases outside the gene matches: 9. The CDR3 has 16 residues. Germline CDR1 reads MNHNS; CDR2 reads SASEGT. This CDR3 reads CASSESTGARIYEQYF. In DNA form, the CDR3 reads TGTGCCAGCAGTGAATCGACAGGGGCGCGCATCTACGAGCAGTACTTC.

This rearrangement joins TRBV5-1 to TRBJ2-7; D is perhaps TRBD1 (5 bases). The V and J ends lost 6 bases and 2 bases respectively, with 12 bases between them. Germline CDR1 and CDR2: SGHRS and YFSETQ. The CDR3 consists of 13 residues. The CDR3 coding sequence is TGCGCCAGCAAAGACAGCGACCCCTACGAGCAGTACTTC. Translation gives CASKDSDPYEQYF. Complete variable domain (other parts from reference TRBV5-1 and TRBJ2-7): KAGVTQTPRYLIKTRGQQVTLSCSPISGHRSVSWYQQTPGQGLQFLFEYFSETQRNKGNFPGRFSGRQFSNSRSEMNVSTLELGDSALYLCASKDSDPYEQYFGPGTRLTVT.

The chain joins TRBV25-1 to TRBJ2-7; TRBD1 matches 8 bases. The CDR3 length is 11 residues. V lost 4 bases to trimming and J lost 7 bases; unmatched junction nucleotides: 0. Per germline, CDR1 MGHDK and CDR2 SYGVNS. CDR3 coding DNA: TGTGCCAGCAGTGGGACAGGGGAGCAGTACTTC. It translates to CASSGTGEQYF.

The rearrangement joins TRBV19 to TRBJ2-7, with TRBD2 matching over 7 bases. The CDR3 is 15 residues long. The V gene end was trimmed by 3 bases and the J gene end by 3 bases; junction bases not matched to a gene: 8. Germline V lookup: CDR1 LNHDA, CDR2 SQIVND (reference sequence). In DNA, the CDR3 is TGTGCCAGTAGTATCAAGGGAGGGGCCAACTACGAGCAGTACTTC. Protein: CASSIKGGANYEQYF.

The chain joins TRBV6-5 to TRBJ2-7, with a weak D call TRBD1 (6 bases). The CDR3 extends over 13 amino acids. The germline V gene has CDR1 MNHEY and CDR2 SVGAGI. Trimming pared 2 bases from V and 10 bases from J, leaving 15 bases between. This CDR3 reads CASSYVAGAEQYF. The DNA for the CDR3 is TGTGCCAGCAGTTACGTCGCAGGGGCTGAACAGTACTTC.